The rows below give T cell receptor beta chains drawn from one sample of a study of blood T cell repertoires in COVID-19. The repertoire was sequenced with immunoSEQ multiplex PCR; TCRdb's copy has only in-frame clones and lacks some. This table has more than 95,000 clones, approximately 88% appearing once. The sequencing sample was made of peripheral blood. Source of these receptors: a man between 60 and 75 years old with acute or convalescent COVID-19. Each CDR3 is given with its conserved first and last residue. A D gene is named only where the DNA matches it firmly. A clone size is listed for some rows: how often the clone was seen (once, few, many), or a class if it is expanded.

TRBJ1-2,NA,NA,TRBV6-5,CASSFSRGSYGYTF,TGTGCCAGCAGTTTTTCTAGGGGGAGTTATGGCTACACCTTC
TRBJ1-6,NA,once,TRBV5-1,CASRDTLNSPLHF,TGCGCCAGCAGGGACACCCTTAATTCACCCCTCCACTTT
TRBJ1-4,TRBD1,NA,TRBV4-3,CASSQGSTGANEKLFF,TGCGCCAGCAGCCAAGGATCGACAGGGGCCAATGAAAAACTGTTTTTT
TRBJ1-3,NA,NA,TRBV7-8,CASSPRNRASGNTIYF,TGTGCCAGCAGCCCGCGGAACAGGGCGTCTGGAAACACCATATATTTT
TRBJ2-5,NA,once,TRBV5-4,CASSLFHGSQETQYF,TGTGCCAGCAGCTTGTTTCACGGGAGTCAAGAGACCCAGTACTTC
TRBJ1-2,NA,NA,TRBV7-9,CASSLPGTELYGYTF,TGTGCCAGCAGCTTACCCGGGACTGAGCTCTATGGCTACACCTTC
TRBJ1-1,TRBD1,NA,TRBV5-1,CASSNQGAVTEAFF,TGCGCCAGCAGCAACCAGGGGGCAGTGACTGAAGCTTTCTTT
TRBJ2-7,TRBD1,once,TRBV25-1,CASSAGGQTYEQYF,TGTGCCAGCAGTGCAGGGGGTCAAACCTACGAGCAGTACTTC
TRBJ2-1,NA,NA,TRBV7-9,CASSWAGNEQFF,TGTGCCAGCAGTTGGGCCGGAAATGAGCAGTTCTTC
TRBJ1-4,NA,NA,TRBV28,CACRTATNEKLFF,TGTGCCTGCCGGACAGCAACTAATGAAAAACTGTTTTTT
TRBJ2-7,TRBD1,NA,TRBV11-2,CASSTTGGSYEQYF,TGTGCCAGCAGCACAACAGGGGGTAGCTACGAGCAGTACTTC
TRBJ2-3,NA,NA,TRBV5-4,CASSLDLRAGTDTQYF,TGTGCCAGCAGCTTGGACTTGAGGGCTGGCACAGATACGCAGTATTTT
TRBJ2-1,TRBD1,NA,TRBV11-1,CASSRDRLNEQFF,TGTGCCAGCAGCCGGGACAGACTCAATGAGCAGTTCTTC
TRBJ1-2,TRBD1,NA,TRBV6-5,CASRITGQDGYTF,TGTGCCAGCAGAATTACAGGACAGGACGGCTACACCTTC
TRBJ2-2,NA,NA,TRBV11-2,CASSFGHQGGNTGELFF,TGTGCCAGCAGCTTCGGACACCAAGGCGGGAACACCGGGGAGCTGTTTTTT
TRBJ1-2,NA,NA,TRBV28,CASRRQSYGYTF,TGTGCCAGCAGAAGACAGAGCTATGGCTACACCTTC
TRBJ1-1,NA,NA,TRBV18,CASENRDTEAFF,TGTGCCAGCGAAAACAGGGACACTGAAGCTTTCTTT
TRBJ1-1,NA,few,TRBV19,CASSPGQLTEAFF,TGTGCCAGTAGTCCAGGACAGCTGACCGAAGCTTTCTTT
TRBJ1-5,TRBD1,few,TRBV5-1,CASSLDRDQPQHF,TGCGCCAGCAGTTTGGACAGGGATCAGCCCCAGCATTTT
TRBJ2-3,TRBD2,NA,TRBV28,CASSLVGSGADTQYF,TGTGCCAGCAGTTTGGTCGGGAGCGGGGCAGATACGCAGTATTTT
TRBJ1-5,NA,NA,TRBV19,CASSIGGRNQPQHF,TGTGCCAGTAGTATCGGCGGGAGAAATCAGCCCCAGCATTTT
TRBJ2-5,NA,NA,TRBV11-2,CASSLDEGVGTQYF,TGTGCCAGCAGCTTAGATGAAGGGGTCGGGACCCAGTACTTC
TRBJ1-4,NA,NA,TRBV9,CASSVDIRNEKLFF,TGTGCCAGCAGCGTGGACATCCGGAATGAAAAACTGTTTTTT
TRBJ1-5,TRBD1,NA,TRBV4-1,CASSQTPGTGSNQPQHF,TGCGCCAGCAGCCAGACTCCCGGGACAGGGAGCAATCAGCCCCAGCATTTT
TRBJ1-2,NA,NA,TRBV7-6,CASSLAQGPNYGYTF,TGTGCCAGCAGCTTAGCACAGGGCCCTAACTATGGCTACACCTTC
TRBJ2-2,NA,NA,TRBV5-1,CASSYQPGSGELFF,TGCGCCAGCAGCTATCAACCGGGTTCCGGGGAGCTGTTTTTT
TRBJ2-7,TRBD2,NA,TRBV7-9,CASRYLAGGDDEQYF,TGTGCCAGCAGGTATCTAGCGGGAGGAGACGACGAGCAGTACTTC
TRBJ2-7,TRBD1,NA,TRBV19,CASSMAGTGGEEQYF,TGTGCCAGTAGTATGGCCGGGACAGGGGGAGAGGAGCAGTACTTC
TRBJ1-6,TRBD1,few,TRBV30,CAWRGTGNSPLHF,TGTGCCTGGAGAGGGACAGGGAATTCACCCCTCCACTTT
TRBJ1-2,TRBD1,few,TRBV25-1,CASSETRGRKNYGYTF,TGTGCCAGCAGTGAGACTAGGGGGCGTAAGAACTATGGCTACACCTTC
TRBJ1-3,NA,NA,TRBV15,CATSRVGGATGNTIYF,TGTGCCACCAGCAGAGTAGGGGGGGCGACTGGAAACACCATATATTTT
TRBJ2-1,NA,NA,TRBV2,CASNDQTGNEQFF,TGTGCCAGCAACGACCAAACAGGGAATGAGCAGTTCTTC
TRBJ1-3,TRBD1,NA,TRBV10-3,CAISKTGDRNTIYF,TGTGCCATCAGTAAGACAGGGGATAGAAACACCATATATTTT
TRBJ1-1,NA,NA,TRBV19,CASSFRGWRNTEAFF,TGTGCCAGTAGCTTTCGGGGGTGGAGGAACACTGAAGCTTTCTTT
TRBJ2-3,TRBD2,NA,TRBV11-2,CASSPQSGIGTDTQYF,TGTGCCAGCAGCCCACAGAGCGGGATCGGCACAGATACGCAGTATTTT
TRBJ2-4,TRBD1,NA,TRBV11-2,CASSSGTVKNIQYF,TGTGCCAGCAGTTCCGGGACAGTGAAAAACATTCAGTACTTC
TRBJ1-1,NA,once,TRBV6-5,CASGRGTDAFF,TGTGCCAGCGGAAGGGGCACGGACGCTTTCTTT
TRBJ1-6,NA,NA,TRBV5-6,CASSLAGRPVLHF,TGTGCCAGCAGCTTGGCCGGCAGGCCCGTCCTCCACTTT
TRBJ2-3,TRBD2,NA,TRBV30,CAWGSGGSTDTQYF,TGTGCCTGGGGTTCGGGCGGGAGTACAGATACGCAGTATTTT
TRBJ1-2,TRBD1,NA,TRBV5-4,CASSVGQRNYGYTF,TGTGCCAGCAGCGTGGGACAGAGAAACTATGGCTACACCTTC
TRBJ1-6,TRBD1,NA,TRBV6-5,CASTGQGNSPLHF,TGTGCCAGTACGGGACAGGGGAATTCACCCCTCCACTTT
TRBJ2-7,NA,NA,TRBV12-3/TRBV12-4,CASSLKAGAEQYF,TGTGCCAGCAGTTTAAAGGCAGGGGCCGAGCAGTACTTC
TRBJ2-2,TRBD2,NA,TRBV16,CASSPRLAANTGELFF,TGTGCCAGCAGCCCCCGACTAGCGGCGAACACCGGGGAGCTGTTTTTT
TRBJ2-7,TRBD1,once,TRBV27,CASSFDRGPYEQYF,TGTGCCAGCAGTTTCGACAGGGGCCCCTACGAGCAGTACTTC
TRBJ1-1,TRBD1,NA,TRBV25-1,CASSENYRGLVTEAFF,TGTGCCAGCAGTGAAAATTACAGGGGGCTGGTCACTGAAGCTTTCTTT
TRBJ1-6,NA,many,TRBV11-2,CASSFGGSYNSPLHF,TGTGCCAGCAGCTTCGGGGGTTCCTATAATTCACCCCTCCACTTT
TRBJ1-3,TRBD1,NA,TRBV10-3,CATRQGDTIYF,TGTGCCACCAGACAGGGGGACACCATATATTTT
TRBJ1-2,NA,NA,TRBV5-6,CASSFAGGNYGYTF,TGTGCCAGCAGCTTTGCGGGGGGGAACTATGGCTACACCTTC
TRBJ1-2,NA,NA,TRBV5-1,CASSLDTGQTYGYTF,TGCGCCAGCAGCCTGGATACTGGACAGACCTATGGCTACACCTTC